This TCR beta chain was identified during a study of blood T cell repertoires in COVID-19. Overall study: The origin of the acute and convalescent COVID-19 samples was the United States, Italy and Spain. PBMCs, B-cell-depleted T cells, or T cells were the source of the cDNA or gDNA that made up the material.

The germline gives CDR1 SGHNT, CDR2 YYREEE (reference sequence). CDR3 size: 14 residues. With 0 bases removed from V and 0 bases from J, the gap between germline ends came to 6 bases. Source study methods: Reference gene primer amplification gave nucleated cell count estimates. Data came from immunoSEQ multiplex PCR; TCRdb stores just in-frame clones and leaves some out. Clone size and the V and J calls come from that table; the DNA yielded D and trimming. The sample includes 150,000 to 200,000 clones, around 86% of them seen just once. The sequenced sample consisted of peripheral blood. This receptor was obtained from a man in his 70s who had recovered from COVID-19. This sequence joins TRBV5-4 and TRBJ1-2; the D is unclear. Here the CDR3 DNA reads TGTGCCAGCAGCTTGGACAGAGCTAACTATGGCTACACCTTC. It specifies CASSLDRANYGYTF.